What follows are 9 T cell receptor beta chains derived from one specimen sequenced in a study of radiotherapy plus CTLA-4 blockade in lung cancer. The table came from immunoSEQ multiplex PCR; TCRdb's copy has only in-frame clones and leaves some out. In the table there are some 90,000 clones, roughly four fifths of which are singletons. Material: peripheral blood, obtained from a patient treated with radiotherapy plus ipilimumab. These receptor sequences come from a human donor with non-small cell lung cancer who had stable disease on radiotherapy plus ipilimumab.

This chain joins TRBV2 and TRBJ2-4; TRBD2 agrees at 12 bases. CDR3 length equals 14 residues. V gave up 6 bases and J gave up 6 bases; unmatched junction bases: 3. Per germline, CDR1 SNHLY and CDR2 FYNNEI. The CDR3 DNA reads TGTGCCAGCAGCGGACTAGCGGGACGAAACATTCAGTACTTC. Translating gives CASSGLAGRNIQYF.

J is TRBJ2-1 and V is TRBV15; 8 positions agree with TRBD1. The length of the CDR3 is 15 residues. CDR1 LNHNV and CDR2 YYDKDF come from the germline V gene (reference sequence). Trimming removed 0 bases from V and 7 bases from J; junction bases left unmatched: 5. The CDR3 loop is CATSRDRTGLNEQFF. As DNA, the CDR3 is TGTGCCACCAGCAGAGATCGGACAGGGTTAAATGAGCAGTTCTTC.

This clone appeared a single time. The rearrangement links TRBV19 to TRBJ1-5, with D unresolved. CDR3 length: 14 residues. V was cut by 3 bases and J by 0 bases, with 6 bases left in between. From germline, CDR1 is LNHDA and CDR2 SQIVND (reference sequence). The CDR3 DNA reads TGTGCCAGTAGTATCGCAAGTAGCAATCAGCCCCAGCATTTT. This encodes CASSIASSNQPQHF.

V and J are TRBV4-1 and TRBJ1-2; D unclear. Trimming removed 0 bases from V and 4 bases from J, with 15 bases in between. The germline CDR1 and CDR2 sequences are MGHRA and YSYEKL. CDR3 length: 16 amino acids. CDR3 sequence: CASSQDGRVGGYGYTF. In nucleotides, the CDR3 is TGCGCCAGCAGCCAAGATGGGAGGGTGGGTGGCTATGGCTACACCTTC.

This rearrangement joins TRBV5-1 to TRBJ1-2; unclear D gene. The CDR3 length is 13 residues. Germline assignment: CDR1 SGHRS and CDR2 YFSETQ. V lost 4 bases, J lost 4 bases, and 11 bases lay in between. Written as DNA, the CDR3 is TGCGCCAGCAGCCCTCTGGATGGCTATGGCTACACCTTC. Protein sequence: CASSPLDGYGYTF.

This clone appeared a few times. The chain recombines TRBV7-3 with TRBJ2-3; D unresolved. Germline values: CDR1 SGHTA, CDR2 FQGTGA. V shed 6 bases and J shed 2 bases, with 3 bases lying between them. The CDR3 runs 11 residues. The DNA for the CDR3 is TGTGCCAGCAGTGTCACAGATACGCAGTATTTT. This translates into CASSVTDTQYF. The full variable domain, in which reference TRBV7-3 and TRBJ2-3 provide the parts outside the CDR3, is GAGVSQTPSNKVTEKGKYVELRCDPISGHTALYWYRQSLGQGPEFLIYFQGTGAADDSGLPNDRFFAVRPEGSVSTLKIQRTERGDSAVYLCASSVTDTQYFGPGTRLTVL.

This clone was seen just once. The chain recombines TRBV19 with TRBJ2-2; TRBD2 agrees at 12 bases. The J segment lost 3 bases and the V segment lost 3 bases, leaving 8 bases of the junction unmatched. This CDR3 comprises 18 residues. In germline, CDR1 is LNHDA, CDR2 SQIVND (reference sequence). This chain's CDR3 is CASSIGLAGGPDTGELFF. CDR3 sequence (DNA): TGTGCCAGTAGTATCGGCCTAGCGGGAGGGCCAGACACCGGGGAGCTGTTTTTT.

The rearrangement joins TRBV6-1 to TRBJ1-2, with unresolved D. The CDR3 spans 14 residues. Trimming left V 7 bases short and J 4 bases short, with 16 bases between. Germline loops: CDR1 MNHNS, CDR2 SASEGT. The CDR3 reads CASTSRTDLYGYTF. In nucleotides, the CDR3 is TGTGCCAGCACGAGCCGGACGGACCTCTATGGCTACACCTTC.

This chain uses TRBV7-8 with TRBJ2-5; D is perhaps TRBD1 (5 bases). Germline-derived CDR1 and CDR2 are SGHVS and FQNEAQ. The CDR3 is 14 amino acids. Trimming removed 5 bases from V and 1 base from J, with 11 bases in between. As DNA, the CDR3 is TGTGCCAGCAGCCTTGACAGAATCCAAGAGACCCAGTACTTC. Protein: CASSLDRIQETQYF.